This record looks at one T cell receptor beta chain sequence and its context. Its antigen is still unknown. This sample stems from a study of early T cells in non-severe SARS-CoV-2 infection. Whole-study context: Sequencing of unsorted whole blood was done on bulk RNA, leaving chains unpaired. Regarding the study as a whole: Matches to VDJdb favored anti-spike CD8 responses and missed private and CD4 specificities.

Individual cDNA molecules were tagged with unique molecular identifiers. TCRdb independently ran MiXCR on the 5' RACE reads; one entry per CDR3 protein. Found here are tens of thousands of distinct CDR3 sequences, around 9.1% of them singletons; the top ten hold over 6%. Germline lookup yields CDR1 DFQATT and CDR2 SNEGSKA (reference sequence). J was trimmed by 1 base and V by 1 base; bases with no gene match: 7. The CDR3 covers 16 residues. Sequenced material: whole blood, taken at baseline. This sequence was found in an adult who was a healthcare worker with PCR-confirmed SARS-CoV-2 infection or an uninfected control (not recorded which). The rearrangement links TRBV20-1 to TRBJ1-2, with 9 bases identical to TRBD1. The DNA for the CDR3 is TGCAGTGCTAGAGTACAGGGGACAGGGCGTAACTATGGCTACACCTTC. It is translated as CSARVQGTGRNYGYTF.